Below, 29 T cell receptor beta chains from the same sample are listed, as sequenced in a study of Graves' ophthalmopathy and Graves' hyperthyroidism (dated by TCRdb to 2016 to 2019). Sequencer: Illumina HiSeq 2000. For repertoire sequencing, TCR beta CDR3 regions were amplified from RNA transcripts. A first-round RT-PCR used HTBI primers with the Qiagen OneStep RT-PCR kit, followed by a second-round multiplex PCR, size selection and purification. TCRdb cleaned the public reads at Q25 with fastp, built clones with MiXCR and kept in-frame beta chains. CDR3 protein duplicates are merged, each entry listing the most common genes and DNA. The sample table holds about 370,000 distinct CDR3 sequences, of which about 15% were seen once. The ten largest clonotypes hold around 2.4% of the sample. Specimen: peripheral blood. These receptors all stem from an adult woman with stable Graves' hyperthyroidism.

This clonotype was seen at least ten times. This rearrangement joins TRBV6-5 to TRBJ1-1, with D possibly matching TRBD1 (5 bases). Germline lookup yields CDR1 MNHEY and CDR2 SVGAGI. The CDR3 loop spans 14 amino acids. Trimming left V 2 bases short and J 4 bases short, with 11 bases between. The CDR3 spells CASSYSAGGTEAFF. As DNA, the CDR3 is TGTGCCAGCAGTTACAGCGCCGGGGGCACTGAAGCTTTCTTT.

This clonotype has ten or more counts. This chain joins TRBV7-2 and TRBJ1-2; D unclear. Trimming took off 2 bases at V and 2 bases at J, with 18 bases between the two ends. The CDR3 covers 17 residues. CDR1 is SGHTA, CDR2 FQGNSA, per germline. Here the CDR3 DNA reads TGTGCCAGCAGCTTATCGGACGGGGATGAGATCAACTATGGCTACACCTTC. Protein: CASSLSDGDEINYGYTF.

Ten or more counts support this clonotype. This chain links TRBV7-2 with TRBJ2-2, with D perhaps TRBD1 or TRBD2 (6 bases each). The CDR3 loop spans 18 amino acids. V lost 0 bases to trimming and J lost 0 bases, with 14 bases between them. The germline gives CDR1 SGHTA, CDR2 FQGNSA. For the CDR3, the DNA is TGTGCCAGCAGCTTAGCGTGGGGGGCGCCCCCGAACACCGGGGAGCTGTTTTTT. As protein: CASSLAWGAPPNTGELFF.

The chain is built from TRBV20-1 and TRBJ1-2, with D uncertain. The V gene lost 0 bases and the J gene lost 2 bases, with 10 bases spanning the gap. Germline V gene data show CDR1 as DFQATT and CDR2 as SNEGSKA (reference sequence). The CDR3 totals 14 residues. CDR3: CSARDGILNYGYTF. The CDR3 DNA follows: TGCAGTGCTAGAGACGGGATCTTAAACTATGGCTACACCTTC.

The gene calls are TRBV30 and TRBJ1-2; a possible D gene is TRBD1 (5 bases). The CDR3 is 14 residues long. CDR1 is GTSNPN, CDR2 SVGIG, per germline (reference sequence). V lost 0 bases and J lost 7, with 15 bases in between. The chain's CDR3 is CAWSVKGLRGGYTF. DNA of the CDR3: TGTGCCTGGAGTGTAAAGGGACTGAGGGGTGGCTACACCTTC.

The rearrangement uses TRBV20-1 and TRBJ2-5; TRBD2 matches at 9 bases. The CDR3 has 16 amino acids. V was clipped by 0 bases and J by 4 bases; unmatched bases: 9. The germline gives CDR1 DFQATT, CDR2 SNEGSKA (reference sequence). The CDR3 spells CSARDLGGRAGETQYF. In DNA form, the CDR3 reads TGCAGTGCTAGAGATCTAGGCGGGAGGGCCGGAGAGACCCAGTACTTC.

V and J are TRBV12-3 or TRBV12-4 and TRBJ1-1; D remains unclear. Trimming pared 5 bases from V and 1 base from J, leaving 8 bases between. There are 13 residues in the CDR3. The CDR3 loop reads CASSPPRNTEAFF. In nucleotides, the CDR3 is TGTGCCAGCAGTCCCCCAAGGAACACTGAAGCTTTCTTT.

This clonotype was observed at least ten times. The CDR3 DNA follows: TGTGCCAGCACCAAAGGGGGGACAGCCCTGGGGGGCTACACCTTC. It is translated as CASTKGGTALGGYTF. The chain combines TRBV28 with TRBJ1-2; TRBD1 agrees at 7 bases. Germline V gene sequence: CDR1 MDHEN, CDR2 SYDVKM. The CDR3 consists of 15 residues. The junction had 16 bases not matched to a gene; V was cut back by 7 bases and J by 8 bases.

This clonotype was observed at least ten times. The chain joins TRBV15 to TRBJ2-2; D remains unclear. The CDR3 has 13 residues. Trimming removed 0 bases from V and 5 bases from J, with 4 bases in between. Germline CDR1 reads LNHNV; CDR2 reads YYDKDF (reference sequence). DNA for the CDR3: TGTGCCACCAGCAGAGATCGAACCGGGGAGCTGTTTTTT. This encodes CATSRDRTGELFF.

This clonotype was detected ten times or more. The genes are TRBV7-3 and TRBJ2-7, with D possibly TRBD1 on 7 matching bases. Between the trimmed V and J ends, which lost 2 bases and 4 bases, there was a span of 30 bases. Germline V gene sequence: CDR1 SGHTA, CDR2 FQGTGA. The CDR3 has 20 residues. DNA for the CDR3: TGTGCCAGCAGCTTACCATTAGGGGGCCTAATCAAGGGAGGAACTTACGAGCAGTACTTC. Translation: CASSLPLGGLIKGGTYEQYF.

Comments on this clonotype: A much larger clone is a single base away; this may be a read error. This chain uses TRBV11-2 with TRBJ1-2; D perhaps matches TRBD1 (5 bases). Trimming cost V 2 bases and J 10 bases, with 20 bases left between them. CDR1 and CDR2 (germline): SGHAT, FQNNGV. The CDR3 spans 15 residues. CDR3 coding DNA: TGTGCCAGCAGCTTAAATCGGGGAGGGACGGATGACTACACCTTC. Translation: CASSLNRGGTDDYTF. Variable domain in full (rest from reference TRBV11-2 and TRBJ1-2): EAGVAQSPRYKIIEKRQSVAFWCNPISGHATLYWYQQILGQGPKLLIQFQNNGVVDDSQLPKDRFSAERLKGVDSTLKIQPAKLEDSAVYLCASSLNRGGTDDYTFGSGTRLTVV.

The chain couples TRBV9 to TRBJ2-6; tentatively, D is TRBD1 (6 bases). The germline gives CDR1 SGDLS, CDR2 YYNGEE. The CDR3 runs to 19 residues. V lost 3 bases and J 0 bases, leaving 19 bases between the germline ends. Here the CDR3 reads CASSGKGVMGPSGANVLTF. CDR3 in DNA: TGTGCCAGCAGCGGAAAGGGGGTCATGGGGCCCTCTGGGGCCAACGTCCTGACTTTC.

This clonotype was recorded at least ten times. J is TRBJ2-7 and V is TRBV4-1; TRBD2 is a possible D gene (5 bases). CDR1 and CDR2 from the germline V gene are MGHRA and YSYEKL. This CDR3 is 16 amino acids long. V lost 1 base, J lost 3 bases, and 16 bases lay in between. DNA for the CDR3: TGCGCCAGCAGCCAAGGGGCGGGCCGGGCGAACTACGAGCAGTACTTC. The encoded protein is CASSQGAGRANYEQYF.

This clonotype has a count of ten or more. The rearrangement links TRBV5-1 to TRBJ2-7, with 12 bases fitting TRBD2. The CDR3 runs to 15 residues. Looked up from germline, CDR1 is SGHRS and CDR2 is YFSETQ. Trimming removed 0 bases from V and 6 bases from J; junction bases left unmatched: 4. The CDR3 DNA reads TGCGCCAGCAGCTTGGAGCTAGCGGGAGGGGGCGAGCAGTACTTC. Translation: CASSLELAGGGEQYF.

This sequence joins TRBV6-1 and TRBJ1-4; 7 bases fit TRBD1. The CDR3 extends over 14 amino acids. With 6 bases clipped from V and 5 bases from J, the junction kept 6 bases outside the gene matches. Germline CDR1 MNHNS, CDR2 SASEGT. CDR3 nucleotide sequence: TGTGCCAGCAGGATACAGGGGCGGAATGAAAAACTGTTTTTT. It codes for CASRIQGRNEKLFF.

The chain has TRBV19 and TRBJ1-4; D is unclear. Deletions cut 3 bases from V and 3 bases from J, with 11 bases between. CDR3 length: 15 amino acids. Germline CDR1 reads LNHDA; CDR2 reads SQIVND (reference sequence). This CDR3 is CASSISFSPNEKLFF. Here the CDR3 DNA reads TGTGCCAGTAGTATTTCCTTTTCGCCTAATGAAAAACTGTTTTTT.

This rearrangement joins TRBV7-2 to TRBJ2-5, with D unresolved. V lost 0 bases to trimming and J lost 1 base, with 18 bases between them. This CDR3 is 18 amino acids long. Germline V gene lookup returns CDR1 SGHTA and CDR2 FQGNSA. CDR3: CASSLAPFGGEIQETQYF. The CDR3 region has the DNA TGTGCCAGCAGCTTAGCCCCGTTCGGCGGTGAAATCCAAGAGACCCAGTACTTC.

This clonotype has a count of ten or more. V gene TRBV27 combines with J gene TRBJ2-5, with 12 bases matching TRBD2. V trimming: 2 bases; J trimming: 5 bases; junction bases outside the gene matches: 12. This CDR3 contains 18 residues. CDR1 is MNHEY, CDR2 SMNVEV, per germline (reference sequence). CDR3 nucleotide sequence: TGTGCCAGCAGTTTACAGTACACGCTAGCGGGAGGGCCGGAGACCCAGTACTTC. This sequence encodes CASSLQYTLAGGPETQYF.

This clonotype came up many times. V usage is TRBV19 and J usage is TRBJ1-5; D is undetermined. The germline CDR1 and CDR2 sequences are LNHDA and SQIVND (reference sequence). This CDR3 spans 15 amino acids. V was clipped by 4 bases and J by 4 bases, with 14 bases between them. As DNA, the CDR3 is TGTGCCAGTAGTAATAGGGAGCGGAGAAATCAGCCCCAGCATTTT. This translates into CASSNRERRNQPQHF.

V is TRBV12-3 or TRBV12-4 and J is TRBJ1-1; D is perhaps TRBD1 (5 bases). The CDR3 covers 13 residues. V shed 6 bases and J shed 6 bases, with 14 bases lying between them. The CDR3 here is CASRGHQDAEAFF. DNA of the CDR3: TGTGCCAGCAGAGGACACCAAGACGCTGAAGCTTTCTTT.

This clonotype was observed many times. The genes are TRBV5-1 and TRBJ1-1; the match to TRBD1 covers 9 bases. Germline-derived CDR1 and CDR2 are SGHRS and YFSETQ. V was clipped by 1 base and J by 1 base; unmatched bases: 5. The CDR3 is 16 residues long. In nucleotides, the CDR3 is TGCGCCAGCAGCTTGTCTGGACAGGGGACGAACACTGAAGCTTTCTTT. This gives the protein CASSLSGQGTNTEAFF.

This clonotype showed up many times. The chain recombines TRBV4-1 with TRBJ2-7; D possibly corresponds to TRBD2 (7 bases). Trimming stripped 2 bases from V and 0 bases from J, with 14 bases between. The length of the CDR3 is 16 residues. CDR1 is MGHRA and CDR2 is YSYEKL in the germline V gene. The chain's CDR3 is CASSQPLGGGSYEQYF. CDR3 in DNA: TGCGCCAGCAGCCAACCCTTAGGGGGGGGCTCCTACGAGCAGTACTTC.

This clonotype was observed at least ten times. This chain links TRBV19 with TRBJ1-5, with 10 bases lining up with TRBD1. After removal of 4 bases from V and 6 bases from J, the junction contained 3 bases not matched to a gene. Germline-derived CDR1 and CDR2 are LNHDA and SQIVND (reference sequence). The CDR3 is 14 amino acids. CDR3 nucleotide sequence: TGTGCCAGTAGTACGGGACAGGGGTTTCAGCCCCAGCATTTT. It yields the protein CASSTGQGFQPQHF.

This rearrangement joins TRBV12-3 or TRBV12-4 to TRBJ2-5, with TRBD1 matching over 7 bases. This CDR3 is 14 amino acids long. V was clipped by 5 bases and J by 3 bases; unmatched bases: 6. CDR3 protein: CASSLTGLEETQYF. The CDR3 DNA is TGTGCCAGCAGTCTGACAGGGTTAGAAGAGACCCAGTACTTC.

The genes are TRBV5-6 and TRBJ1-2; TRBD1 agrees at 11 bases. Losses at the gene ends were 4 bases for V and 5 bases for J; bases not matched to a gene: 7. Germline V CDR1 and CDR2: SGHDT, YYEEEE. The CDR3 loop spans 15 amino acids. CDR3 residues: CASSVRGTGGYGYTF. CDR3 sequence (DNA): TGTGCCAGCAGCGTAAGAGGGACAGGGGGTTATGGCTACACCTTC.

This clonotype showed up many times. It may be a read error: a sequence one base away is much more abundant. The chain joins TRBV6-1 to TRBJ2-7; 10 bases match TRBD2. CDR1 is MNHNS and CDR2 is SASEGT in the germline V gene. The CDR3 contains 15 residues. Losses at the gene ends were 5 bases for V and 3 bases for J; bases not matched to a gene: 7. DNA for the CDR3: TGTGCCAGCAGTCGGTTAGCGGGAGGTTACTACGAGCAGTACTTC. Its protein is CASSRLAGGYYEQYF.

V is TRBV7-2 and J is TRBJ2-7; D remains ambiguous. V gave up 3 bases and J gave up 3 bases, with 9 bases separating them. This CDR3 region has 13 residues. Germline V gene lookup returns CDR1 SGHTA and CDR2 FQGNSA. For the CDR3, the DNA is TGTGCCAGCAGCTTTTTTAAAAACTACGAGCAGTACTTC. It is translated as CASSFFKNYEQYF.

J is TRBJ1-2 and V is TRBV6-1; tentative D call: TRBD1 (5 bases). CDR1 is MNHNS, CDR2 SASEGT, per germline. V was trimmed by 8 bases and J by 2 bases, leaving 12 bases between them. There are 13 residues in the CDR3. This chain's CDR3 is CASPPDRNYGYTF. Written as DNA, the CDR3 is TGTGCCAGCCCACCCGACAGAAACTATGGCTACACCTTC.

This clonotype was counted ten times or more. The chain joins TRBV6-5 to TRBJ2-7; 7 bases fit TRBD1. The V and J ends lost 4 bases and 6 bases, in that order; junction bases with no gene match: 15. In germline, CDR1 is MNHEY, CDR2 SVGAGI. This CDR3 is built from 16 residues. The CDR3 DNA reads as TGTGCCAGCAGTTCCTTTCGGGGTACAGGGGAAGGCGAGCAGTACTTC. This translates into CASSSFRGTGEGEQYF.